This entry concerns a single T cell receptor beta chain. Its target is unknown. Oncomine TCR Beta short-read sequencing was applied to DNA from cultured CD4+ T cells. Each CDR3 protein is one row after TCRdb ran MiXCR on the PCR reads. Here the sample spans 8,000 to 9,500 distinct CDR3 sequences, roughly 36% being singletons. The germline V gene encodes CDR1 ENHRY and CDR2 SYGVKD. The V gene lost 4 bases and the J gene lost 9 bases, with 19 bases spanning the gap. This CDR3 is 14 amino acids long. These data belong to a study of vaccination and CD4 T cells after COVID-19. Study information: Overlapping peptides covering the spike proteins of SARS-CoV-2, HCoV-NL63, HCoV-OC43 and HCoV-229E were added to stimulate cells. Cultures designated as controls were supplied with a CEFX pool, an HIV-1 Nef pool, or no peptide.

The treatment is: approximately 9-day PBMC culture with coronavirus spike peptide pools or control peptides (ViraFEST assay). During the years 2011-2018, before the COVID-19 pandemic, the unexposed donor's CD4+ T cells were collected. It was with around 9.6 IU/ml IL-2 and 10 ug/ml peptide pools that roughly 2.2 million PBMCs per well were cultured. The authors isolated CD4+ T cells by negative selection after approximately ten days of culture. The clonotype originates from a human donor in good health. J is TRBJ2-7 and V is TRBV10-3; D gene ambiguous. Specimen: CD4+ T cells from blood, cultured in vitro. CDR3 sequence reads: CAISGNTLGGGQYF. The CDR3, as DNA: TGTGCCATCAGTGGAAACACCCTTGGCGGTGGGCAGTACTTC.